Shown below are 7 T cell receptor beta chains from a single sample sequenced in a study of radiotherapy plus CTLA-4 blockade in lung cancer. Sequencing was performed with immunoSEQ multiplex PCR; in TCRdb, only in-frame clones are kept and a portion is missing. The table has 50,000 to 85,000 clones, about four fifths seen once. This sample comprised peripheral blood, obtained from a patient treated with radiotherapy plus ipilimumab. The source of these receptors is a human donor with non-small cell lung cancer who had a partial response to radiotherapy plus ipilimumab.

This chain uses TRBV5-1 with TRBJ2-4; 9 nucleotides agree with TRBD1. The CDR3 runs 14 residues. Germline trimming cut 4 bases from V and 6 bases from J; bases unmatched to any gene: 5. Per germline, CDR1 SGHRS and CDR2 YFSETQ. The CDR3 DNA sequence: TGCGCCAGCAGCCCGGGACAGGGTGGAAACATTCAGTACTTC. This gives the protein CASSPGQGGNIQYF.

V is TRBV4-1 and J is TRBJ2-7; D is possibly TRBD1 (6 bases). This CDR3 has 16 residues. V shed 5 bases and J shed 7 bases, with 24 bases lying between them. Germline loops: CDR1 MGHRA, CDR2 YSYEKL. CDR3 nucleotide sequence: TGCGCCAGCAGCTCTCCTATGGGAGCGCAGAGGGGGGAGCAGTACTTC. Protein product: CASSSPMGAQRGEQYF.

V gene TRBV5-1 combines with J gene TRBJ2-1; TRBD2 aligns across 8 bases. Trimming cost V 5 bases and J 9 bases; bases outside gene matches: 13. Germline CDR1 SGHRS, CDR2 YFSETQ. The CDR3 is 15 residues long. The CDR3 nucleotides are TGCGCCAGCAGGACGACAAGCGGGAGTCTCGGTGAGCAGTTCTTC. Residues: CASRTTSGSLGEQFF.

V gene TRBV2 combines with J gene TRBJ2-5, with D possibly matching TRBD1 (6 bases). The J call could be wrong; TRBJ2-7 is a better fit for the DNA end. This CDR3 comprises 12 residues. From germline, CDR1 is SNHLY and CDR2 FYNNEI. CDR3 coding DNA: TGTGCCAGCAAGGGGGATACCTACGAGCAGTACTTC. It specifies CASKGDTYEQYF.

The chain joins TRBV18 to TRBJ2-7; 7 nucleotides match TRBD2. Trimming cost V 6 bases and J 6 bases; bases outside gene matches: 14. The length of the CDR3 is 15 residues. Germline loops: CDR1 KGHSH, CDR2 LQKENI. CDR3 sequence: CASSPVGGEGTEQYF. DNA for the CDR3: TGTGCCAGCTCCCCAGTTGGCGGGGAGGGAACCGAGCAGTACTTC. Full variable domain (remainder filled in from reference TRBV18 and TRBJ2-7): NAGVMQNPRHLVRRRGQEARLRCSPMKGHSHVYWYRQLPEEGLKFMVYLQKENIIDESGMPKERFSAEFPKEGPSILRIQQVVRGDSAAYFCASSPVGGEGTEQYFGPGTRLTVT.

V and J are TRBV11-2 and TRBJ2-7; 7 bases match TRBD1. The CDR3 totals 18 residues. V dropped 5 bases and J dropped 2; count of bases not matched to a gene: 18. Germline assignment: CDR1 SGHAT and CDR2 FQNNGV. The CDR3, as DNA: TGTGCCAGCAGCCCCCATACCACTATGGCAGGGGGAACCTACGAGCAGTACTTC. Protein: CASSPHTTMAGGTYEQYF. The entire variable domain, with the rest obtained from reference TRBV11-2 and TRBJ2-7, is as follows: EAGVAQSPRYKIIEKRQSVAFWCNPISGHATLYWYQQILGQGPKLLIQFQNNGVVDDSQLPKDRFSAERLKGVDSTLKIQPAKLEDSAVYLCASSPHTTMAGGTYEQYFGPGTRLTVT.

This clone was observed a handful of times. The V and J genes are TRBV4-1 and TRBJ2-7; D perhaps matches TRBD1 (5 bases). The V gene lost 0 bases and the J gene lost 2 bases, with 8 bases spanning the gap. Germline CDR1 is MGHRA and CDR2 is YSYEKL. The CDR3 has 14 amino acids. CDR3 nucleotides: TGCGCCAGCAGCCAAGATCAGGGCCCCTACGAGCAGTACTTC. The encoded protein is CASSQDQGPYEQYF.